These 18 T cell receptor beta chains originate from one sample sequenced in a study of cytomegalovirus exposure and HLA in healthy donors. 13 Jbeta primers and 60 Vbeta primers were used for the PCR. The repertoire was sequenced with immunoSEQ multiplex PCR; TCRdb's copy has only in-frame clones and lacks some. The sample consists of roughly 150,000 clones, around 70% of them appearing once. Sequenced: PBMCs. Receptors originate from a man aged 18 to 30 in good health and CMV-seropositive.

This chain uses TRBV7-9 with TRBJ1-4; possible D gene TRBD1, 5 bases. The CDR3 totals 12 residues. Germline lookup yields CDR1 SEHNR and CDR2 FQNEAQ (reference sequence). Trimming took 8 bases from V and 7 from J, leaving 11 bases between them. This chain's CDR3 is CASGPGPEKLFF. The DNA of the CDR3 is TGTGCCAGCGGCCCAGGGCCTGAAAAACTGTTTTTT.

The CDR3 sequence is CAWSGPDGYTF. CDR3 bases: TGTGCCTGGAGTGGGCCAGATGGCTACACCTTC. This chain joins TRBV30 and TRBJ1-2; D gene uncertain. Germline V gives CDR1 GTSNPN, CDR2 SVGIG (reference sequence). The CDR3 sequence is 11 residues long. V was cut by 1 base and J by 6 bases, with 6 bases left in between.

The rearrangement joins TRBV2 to TRBJ2-6, with TRBD1 identical over 7 bases. The CDR3 sequence is 19 residues long. The germline V gene encodes CDR1 SNHLY and CDR2 FYNNEI. J gave up 0 bases and V 0 bases, and 8 bases lay outside the gene matches. The DNA for the CDR3 is TGTGCCAGCAGTGAAGCACTCGGGACAGCCCGCTCTGGGGCCAACGTCCTGACTTTC. Protein sequence: CASSEALGTARSGANVLTF.

In its sample, this clone was seen a few times. This chain joins TRBV7-6 and TRBJ1-3, with no clear D. Trimming pared 3 bases from V and 3 bases from J, leaving 9 bases between. Germline loops: CDR1 SGHVS, CDR2 FNYEAQ. The CDR3 extends over 14 amino acids. In DNA, the CDR3 is TGTGCCAGCAGCTTGGAGGTGAATGGAAACACCATATATTTT. This translates into CASSLEVNGNTIYF.

CDR3 region: CASSSRGANEKLFF. The DNA for the CDR3 is TGCGCCAGCAGCTCCAGGGGAGCTAATGAAAAACTGTTTTTT. The chain combines TRBV5-1 with TRBJ1-4, with a tentative D call TRBD1 (6 bases). Trimming took 3 bases from V and 3 from J, leaving 9 bases between them. Germline CDR1 is SGHRS and CDR2 is YFSETQ. This CDR3 comprises 14 residues.

This clone was found a few times. The V and J genes are TRBV2 and TRBJ2-6; possible D gene TRBD1, 6 bases. Deletions cut 9 bases from V and 1 base from J, with 10 bases between. There are 14 residues in the CDR3. CDR1 is SNHLY and CDR2 is FYNNEI in the germline V gene. The CDR3 coding sequence is TGTGCCAGTTACAGGGATTCTGGGGCCAACGTCCTGACTTTC. Translated: CASYRDSGANVLTF.

The V and J genes are TRBV14 and TRBJ2-3; 7 bases map to TRBD2. V shed 0 bases and J 5 bases; nucleotides not matched to a gene: 11. The CDR3 totals 17 residues. Germline lookup yields CDR1 SGHDN and CDR2 FVKESK. The CDR3 DNA sequence: TGTGCCAGCAGCCAAGATGAGGAAGCGGGGATAGGAGATACGCAGTATTTT. This translates into CASSQDEEAGIGDTQYF.

The chain employs TRBV2 and TRBJ2-1; 7 positions agree with TRBD1. Unmatched junction bases numbered 11, after V lost 6 bases and J lost 6 bases. The germline V gene encodes CDR1 SNHLY and CDR2 FYNNEI. This CDR3 has 15 amino acids. In DNA form, the CDR3 reads TGTGCCAGCAGAGAACAGGGACAGCCTAGCAATGAGCAGTTCTTC. It is translated as CASREQGQPSNEQFF.

This clone was picked up a small number of times. The chain carries TRBV5-3 and TRBJ2-1, with TRBD1 matching 7 bases. TRBV5-3 is sorted into the ORF group, with uncertain function. J was trimmed by 8 bases and V by 0 bases; bases with no gene match: 14. This CDR3 is built from 17 residues. The CDR3 nucleotides are TGTGCCAGAAGCTTGGGACAAAACAGGGGTTGGATCGATGAGCAGTTCTTC. Its translation: CARSLGQNRGWIDEQFF.

This clone came up a few times. The gene calls are TRBV5-1 and TRBJ2-1, with a tentative D call TRBD2 (5 bases). CDR3 size: 16 residues. Germline V gives CDR1 SGHRS, CDR2 YFSETQ. Trimming pared 4 bases from V and 5 bases from J, leaving 19 bases between. CDR3 in amino acids: CASSLQAPTKNNEQFF. CDR3 nucleotides: TGCGCCAGCAGCCTCCAAGCGCCGACTAAAAACAATGAGCAGTTCTTC. The whole variable domain, remainder taken from reference TRBV5-1 and TRBJ2-1, is KAGVTQTPRYLIKTRGQQVTLSCSPISGHRSVSWYQQTPGQGLQFLFEYFSETQRNKGNFPGRFSGRQFSNSRSEMNVSTLELGDSALYLCASSLQAPTKNNEQFFGPGTRLTVL.

The chain links TRBV7-3 to TRBJ2-5; 11 bases match TRBD2. The germline V gene encodes CDR1 SGHTA and CDR2 FQGTGA. Trimming at V came to 2 bases and at J to 1 base, leaving 12 bases not matched to a gene. CDR3 length equals 19 residues. The CDR3, as DNA: TGTGCCAGCAGCTTAGGTCGGGGGCTAGCGGGGGGTCTCCAAGAGACCCAGTACTTC. Its protein is CASSLGRGLAGGLQETQYF.

The table lists this clone with a few counts. CDR3 sequence (DNA): TGTGCCAGCAGCCGCCTTGTGGGGGCGGGAGGAGATGGCTACACCTTC. Protein sequence: CASSRLVGAGGDGYTF. V and J are TRBV4-2 and TRBJ1-2; TRBD1 might be the D (6 bases). V lost 4 bases, J lost 6 bases, and 21 bases lay in between. CDR3 length: 16 residues. Germline V gene data show CDR1 as LGHNA and CDR2 as YNFKEQ.

In its sample, this clone was seen a few times. V usage is TRBV9 and J usage is TRBJ2-5; 8 bases match TRBD2. There are 15 residues in the CDR3. CDR1 is SGDLS and CDR2 is YYNGEE in the germline V gene. V lost 2 bases to trimming and J lost 5 bases; unmatched junction nucleotides: 8. CDR3 nucleotide sequence: TGTGCCAGCAGCGTTGCCGGGGGGGCCACTGAGACCCAGTACTTC. It specifies CASSVAGGATETQYF.

CDR3 sequence (DNA): TGTGCCAGCAGCCTTTATAGCGGGGGGTTCGATGAGCAGTTCTTC. Translation: CASSLYSGGFDEQFF. V is TRBV14 and J is TRBJ2-1, with 10 bases fitting TRBD2. CDR3 length: 15 amino acids. The V gene end was trimmed by 4 bases and the J gene end by 8 bases; junction bases not matched to a gene: 8. Germline CDR1 is SGHDN and CDR2 is FVKESK. Full variable domain (remainder filled in from reference TRBV14 and TRBJ2-1): EAGVTQFPSHSVIEKGQTVTLRCDPISGHDNLYWYRRVMGKEIKFLLHFVKESKQDESGMPNNRFLAERTGGTYSTLKVQPAELEDSGVYFCASSLYSGGFDEQFFGPGTRLTVL.

This chain joins TRBV11-2 and TRBJ2-5, with TRBD2 matching over 7 bases. Germline V gene sequence: CDR1 SGHAT, CDR2 FQNNGV. CDR3 length: 15 amino acids. The J segment lost 2 bases and the V segment lost 5 bases, leaving 8 bases of the junction unmatched. The CDR3, as DNA: TGTGCCAGCAGCCCTCAGCGGGGAGGACAAGAGACCCAGTACTTC. Translating gives CASSPQRGGQETQYF.

V and J are TRBV27 and TRBJ1-5; D is possibly TRBD1 (6 bases). CDR3 length equals 14 residues. V lost 2 bases and J lost 3, with 8 bases in between. Germline values: CDR1 MNHEY, CDR2 SMNVEV (reference sequence). For the CDR3, the DNA is TGTGCCAGCAGTTTACGGGACACCAATCAGCCCCAGCATTTT. This gives the protein CASSLRDTNQPQHF.

This clone was observed a handful of times. V and J are TRBV7-2 and TRBJ1-5; D uncertain. This CDR3 is 15 amino acids long. Deletions cut 1 base from V and 0 bases from J, with 7 bases between. Germline CDR1 SGHTA, CDR2 FQGNSA. CDR3 sequence reads: CASSLVPNSNQPQHF. The CDR3 region has the DNA TGTGCCAGCAGCTTAGTTCCCAATAGCAATCAGCCCCAGCATTTT. The full variable domain, with the rest looked up from reference TRBV7-2 and TRBJ1-5, is GAGVSQSPSNKVTEKGKDVELRCDPISGHTALYWYRQSLGQGLEFLIYFQGNSAPDKSGLPSDRFSAERTGGSVSTLTIQRTQQEDSAVYLCASSLVPNSNQPQHFGDGTRLSIL.

The genes are TRBV6-5 and TRBJ2-2; D might be TRBD2 (5 bases). With 6 bases removed from V and 1 base from J, the gap between germline ends came to 12 bases. Germline V gene data show CDR1 as MNHEY and CDR2 as SVGAGI. The CDR3 totals 15 residues. CDR3 bases: TGTGCCAGCAGATTTACTAGTCTGAACACCGGGGAGCTGTTTTTT. This encodes CASRFTSLNTGELFF.